The sequence of this TCR beta chain was determined in a study of blood T cell repertoires in COVID-19. Across the whole study: Specimens from acute and convalescent COVID-19 originated in the United States, Italy and Spain. T cells, B-cell-depleted T cells, or PBMCs provided the cDNA or gDNA that served as material.

In the original processing: How many nucleated cells were present was estimated from reference gene primer amplification. TCRdb's copy holds only in-frame clones and misses some; the assay was immunoSEQ multiplex PCR. That table is the source of V, J and clone size, and D and trimming were worked out from the DNA. This table holds 100,000 or so clones, around 89% found once. Germline V gene sequence: CDR1 GTSNPN, CDR2 SVGIG (reference sequence). CDR3 length: 16 amino acids. V lost 3 bases and J lost 6; bases outside the gene matches: 13. Sequencing was carried out using peripheral blood. The TCR was taken from a human donor with acute or convalescent COVID-19. The donor label of this sample is uncertain. The J gene is TRBJ2-2, the V gene TRBV30; 7 nucleotides agree with TRBD2. This CDR3 reads CAWSPIAGGKSGELFF. CDR3 DNA: TGTGCCTGGAGCCCCATAGCGGGTGGGAAGTCCGGGGAGCTGTTTTTT. Filled out from reference TRBV30 and TRBJ2-2, the complete variable domain reads SQTIHQWPATLVQPVGSPLSLECTVEGTSNPNLYWYRQAAGRGLQLLFYSVGIGQISSEVPQNLSASRPQDRQFILSSKKLLLSDSGFYLCAWSPIAGGKSGELFFGEGSRLTVL.